This paragraph covers one T cell receptor beta chain sequence. This specimen belongs to a study of cytomegalovirus exposure and HLA in healthy donors. 13 Jbeta primers and 60 Vbeta primers were used for the PCR. Sequencing was performed with immunoSEQ multiplex PCR; in TCRdb, only in-frame clones are kept and a portion is missing. The sample has about 120,000 clones, approximately 80% seen once. V lost 10 bases and J lost 9; bases outside the gene matches: 12. The CDR3 is 13 amino acids. CDR1 and CDR2 from the germline V gene are SGHNT and YYREEE (reference sequence). The sequenced sample was PBMCs. This chain uses TRBV5-4 with TRBJ1-2, with TRBD1 matching 10 bases. The origin of this receptor is a woman in her sixties in good health and CMV-seropositive. As DNA, the CDR3 is TGTGCCGGCTCACCCGGGACAGGGGTTCGCTACACCTTC. Its protein product is CAGSPGTGVRYTF.